This entry describes one T cell receptor (beta chain). Sequenced by immunoSEQ multiplex PCR; TCRdb stores in-frame clones only, minus some. In the table there are more than 300,000 clones, 70% to 90% of which are singletons. These data belong to a study of blood T cell repertoires in COVID-19. Sequencing was performed on peripheral blood. The sequence was obtained from a woman in her twenties or thirties with COVID-19, enrolled during active disease.

This chain's CDR3 is CASSFGTGNQPQHF. CDR3 DNA sequence: TGTGCCAGCAGCTTCGGGACAGGCAATCAGCCCCAGCATTTT. The J gene is TRBJ1-5, the V gene TRBV7-9; 7 bases agree with TRBD1. J gave up 2 bases and V 3 bases, and 1 base lay outside the gene matches. This CDR3 spans 14 amino acids. Looked up from germline, CDR1 is SEHNR and CDR2 is FQNEAQ (reference sequence).